The source of this T cell receptor beta chain is a study of T cell responses to AZD1222 COVID-19 vaccine. In its sample, this clone was seen a few times. The antigen remains undetermined. The study, taken as a whole, reports: Breadth and depth of Spike-specific TCRs rose after two AZD1222 doses. Targets within unmutated variant regions were reportedly found for nearly half of spike-specific TCRs. Researchers report vaccine-associated CD4 TCRs spanning spike, with dominance at 160-218 and 743-854. Repertoires were collected only later (after the peak T cell response had occurred).

Assay: immunoSEQ multiplex PCR; the TCRdb copy retains only in-frame clones and omits some. The sample contains 50,000 to 55,000 clones, roughly 89% of which appear only once. The TCR was taken from an adult who received the AZD1222 COVID-19 vaccine. The material was peripheral blood, obtained 28 days after the second AZD1222 dose.

The CDR3 spells CASSLEGGPDTQYF. The CDR3, as DNA: TGCGCCAGCAGCTTGGAGGGGGGACCAGATACGCAGTATTTT. The chain links TRBV5-1 to TRBJ2-3; perhaps D is TRBD1 or TRBD2 (6 bases each). The CDR3 sequence is 14 residues long. Germline CDR1 and CDR2: SGHRS and YFSETQ. Trimming stripped 0 bases from V and 4 bases from J, with 9 bases between. The full variable domain, rest sourced from reference TRBV5-1 and TRBJ2-3, is KAGVTQTPRYLIKTRGQQVTLSCSPISGHRSVSWYQQTPGQGLQFLFEYFSETQRNKGNFPGRFSGRQFSNSRSEMNVSTLELGDSALYLCASSLEGGPDTQYFGPGTRLTVL.